This TCR beta chain was recovered during a study of blood T cell repertoires in COVID-19 (TCRdb year 2020). Concerning the study at large: The collaborator samples originated in the United States, Italy and Spain and spanned the acute and convalescent phases of COVID-19. The repertoires were released in a freely available public database intended as a resource for research on the immune response to SARS-CoV-2. The dataset comprised deeply sampled blood TCRbeta repertoires from subjects exposed to, actively infected with, or recovered from COVID-19. The prospective study material was composed of cDNA or gDNA derived from T cells, B-cell-depleted T cells, or PBMCs. The samples were drawn from two sources: the first 160 participants of the ongoing ImmuneRACE study, and over 1,000 subjects contributed by 6 global collaborators. The sample metadata nearly always contained a de-identified subject ID, COVID-19 status, age in years and sex. Where HLA class I and class II types were available, the types were taken from metadata supplied by the sample provider, not from assay-based typing.

A word on this clone: There is no known antigen for this receptor. Base qualities are not provided; no much larger clone lies one nucleotide away.

TCRbeta CDR3 regions were amplified from genomic DNA by means of the immunoSEQ Assay, a bias-controlled multiplex PCR. On the authors' methods: Nucleated cell counts per sample were estimated from amplification of reference gene primers within the assay. To quantify the absolute abundance of each unique TCRbeta CDR3 rearrangement, sequence reads were collapsed and filtered. For each sample, productive Simpson clonality was calculated as the square root of Simpson's diversity index over productive rearrangements. TCRdb's version of the immuneACCESS table is confined to in-frame rearrangements and falls short of the full clone set. An unresolved V gene accounts for under half of the shortfall where checked; the remainder is of unknown origin. V and J calls and clone size are copied from that table; D and trimming were computed from the DNA. The sample includes about 390,000 clones, with about 87% observed a single time. Of the sample, roughly 10% falls within the top ten clones.

Broader findings and caveats from the paper: Clinical and demographic metadata were provided uncurated, with the amount varying by source and participant.

In the prospective study, participants were roughly 18 to 100 years old, resided in fewer than 25 geographic areas of the United States, and were enrolled through a virtual design. In the prospective study, participants were assigned to cohorts based on the clinical history participants reported in a screening survey and a study questionnaire. Recovered participants in ImmuneRACE Cohort 3 were defined as having two consecutive negative NP/OP PCR tests, clearance from a healthcare professional, or resolution of symptoms. In the prospective study, mobile phlebotomists collected whole blood, serum and a nasopharyngeal or oropharyngeal swab from each participant. Participants in the prospective study had the option to provide additional blood draws and questionnaires over a 2-month period. Prospective study blood samples were shipped either frozen or at room temperature before DNA extraction. The CDR3 measures 14 amino acids from cysteine to phenylalanine. Solely the CDR3 DNA is kept, with 42 bases framed from the first base. Trimming removed 1 base from V and 5 bases from J, leaving 6 bases between the germline ends. Sequences LGHDT (CDR1) and YNNKEL (CDR2) are obtained from the germline V gene (reference sequence).

The V gene is TRBV3-1 (or the pseudogene TRBV3-2) and the J gene is TRBJ1-6; possibly the D gene is TRBD1, per 6 matching bases. Sequencing was done on a sample of PBMCs or T cells enriched from blood (not recorded which). This TCR derives from a woman aged 50 to 60 who had recovered from COVID-19. The DNA reads as follows: TGTGCCAGCAGCCAAGGGACAGATAATTCACCCCTCCACTTT. It encodes CASSQGTDNSPLHF.